These T cell receptor beta chains were read from a single sample in a study of blood T cell repertoires in COVID-19. Repertoires were generated with immunoSEQ multiplex PCR, while TCRdb's copy carries only in-frame clones and drops some. The table records around 480,000 clones, around 88% of them present only once. Input material: peripheral blood. The source of these receptors is a woman aged 45-59 years with COVID-19, enrolled during active disease. CDR3s include the opening cysteine and the closing phenylalanine or tryptophan. The order of the fields is D gene, clone size, V gene, J gene, CDR3 DNA, CDR3 protein. D genes are given only for firm matches. Clone size is not always given. Where it is, it says once, few, many or a class for expanded clones.

TRBD1,.,TRBV7-9,TRBJ1-5,TGTGCCAGCGACGACAGGGGGACGGGACAGCCCCAGCATTTT,CASDDRGTGQPQHF
TRBD1,.,TRBV30,TRBJ1-2,TGTGCCTGGAGTCCCGGACAGGAGGGCTACACCTTC,CAWSPGQEGYTF
.,.,TRBV6-5,TRBJ1-2,TGTGCCAGCATTCCCGGGGGGGGGCACAACTATGGCTACACCTTC,CASIPGGGHNYGYTF
TRBD1,.,TRBV29-1,TRBJ1-2,TGCAGCGTTGAGGGGACAGCCTATGGCTACACCTTC,CSVEGTAYGYTF
TRBD1,.,TRBV6-5,TRBJ1-5,TGTGCCAGCAGTAAGGACAGGGGCAATCAGCCCCAGCATTTT,CASSKDRGNQPQHF
TRBD1,.,TRBV28,TRBJ1-1,TGTGCCAGCAGTCGACCAAGGACAGGGGCAATCACTGAAGCTTTCTTT,CASSRPRTGAITEAFF
TRBD1,.,TRBV9,TRBJ2-7,TGTGCCAGCAGCGGGGCAGGGGGCAACGAGCAGTACTTC,CASSGAGGNEQYF
.,.,TRBV9,TRBJ1-1,TGTGCCAGCAGCGTAGTTATGGGGGGTGAAGCTTTCTTT,CASSVVMGGEAFF
TRBD1,.,TRBV7-2,TRBJ1-2,TGTGCCAGCAGCCCAAGTGGGACAGACTATGGCTACACCTTC,CASSPSGTDYGYTF
.,.,TRBV28,TRBJ1-1,TGTGCCAGCAGTTTATACGGGACTGAAGCTTTCTTT,CASSLYGTEAFF
TRBD1,.,TRBV5-1,TRBJ1-1,TGCGCCAGCAGCCCGACAGGGTCGGCTACTGAAGCTTTCTTT,CASSPTGSATEAFF
TRBD2,once,TRBV9,TRBJ2-5,TGTGCCAGCAGCAGCGGGGGCCCACAAGAGACCCAGTACTTC,CASSSGGPQETQYF
.,.,TRBV10-1,TRBJ1-2,TGCGCCAGCAGTGAGACGGCTTCGGGGGGCTACACCTTC,CASSETASGGYTF
.,.,TRBV5-1,TRBJ1-1,TGCGCCAGCAGCTTGACCTCAGGGCTCACTGAAGCTTTCTTT,CASSLTSGLTEAFF
TRBD1,once,TRBV29-1,TRBJ2-3,TGCAGCGTTAGGACAGGGGGAACAGATACGCAGTATTTT,CSVRTGGTDTQYF
TRBD1,.,TRBV10-3,TRBJ2-2,TGTGCCATCAGTGTGGGCAGGGGGAATAGTAACACCGGGGAGCTGTTTTTT,CAISVGRGNSNTGELFF
.,.,TRBV6-5,TRBJ1-1,TGTGCCAGCAGGGGGGGAGGGACGAACACTGAAGCTTTCTTT,CASRGGGTNTEAFF
TRBD2,.,TRBV6-4,TRBJ2-3,TGTGCCAGCAGTACTAGCGGGGCGCCGACAGATACGCAGTATTTT,CASSTSGAPTDTQYF
.,.,TRBV19,TRBJ1-5,TGTGCCAGTAGTTGGGGGGAGGGGATTAGGAATCAGCCCCAGCATTTT,CASSWGEGIRNQPQHF
TRBD1,few,TRBV29-1,TRBJ1-5,TGCAGCGTGGCGACAGGGGGAGATCAGCCCCAGCATTTT,CSVATGGDQPQHF
TRBD1,.,TRBV6-5,TRBJ1-2,TGTGCCAGCGCCCTGGACAGGTCCTATGGCTACACCTTC,CASALDRSYGYTF
TRBD1,.,TRBV23-1,TRBJ2-7,TGCGCCAGCAGTCAAGGCGGCGCCGCTATGGGACAGGAAGGCGAGCAGTACTTC,CASSQGGAAMGQEGEQYF
.,.,TRBV3-1/TRBV3-2,TRBJ1-1,TGTGCCAGCAGCCCTCACGGGACAACTCTAAGAGGTGAAGCTTTCTTT,CASSPHGTTLRGEAFF
.,.,TRBV6-1,TRBJ1-5,TGTGCCAGCAGTGAACTACCTCAGCCCCAGCATTTT,CASSELPQPQHF
TRBD1,.,TRBV4-1,TRBJ1-2,TGCGCCAGCAGCCAAAACAGGGGGGTCTATGGCTACACCTTC,CASSQNRGVYGYTF
TRBD1,.,TRBV24-1,TRBJ2-3,TGTGCCACCAGTGATTTCATACCGGGACAGGGGTCCACAGATACGCAGTATTTT,CATSDFIPGQGSTDTQYF
TRBD1,.,TRBV5-6,TRBJ2-1,TGTGCCAGCAGCTACGGACAGGGCAACAATGAGCAGTTCTTC,CASSYGQGNNEQFF